This T cell receptor beta chain appears in the sequencing data of a study of shared clonotypes between healthy human individuals. Study results and caveats: Among donors, sharing of clonotypes was expected to be affected by sequencing depth. The rarefaction results pointed to incomplete sorted-subset sequencing despite large depth.

In regard to this clone: As yet, its antigen is unknown.

Repertoires were generated with immunoSEQ multiplex PCR, while TCRdb's copy carries only in-frame clones and drops some. The sample has some 100,000 clones; around 68% are singletons. The CDR3 spans 11 residues. CDR1 and CDR2 from the germline V gene are LGHNA and YSLEER. V was clipped by 0 bases and J by 16 bases, with 9 bases between them. Sample: memory CD8+ T cells sorted from blood. Subset meaning: CD45RO+ cells pooled with CCR7-negative TemRA cells. The chain links TRBV4-3 to TRBJ1-4; D call uncertain. The TCR sequence derives from a woman aged 25 to 45 in good health. CDR3 loop: CASSQEGDPFF. As DNA, the CDR3 is TGCGCCAGCAGCCAAGAAGGAGATCCGTTTTTT.